These 5 T cell receptor beta chains originate from one sample sequenced in a study of beta chain features in type 1 diabetes. Every isolated RNA sample was fully reverse transcribed, so sequencing captured expressed TCRB transcripts. Assay: immunoSEQ multiplex PCR; the TCRdb copy retains only in-frame clones and omits some. Of roughly 140,000 clones detected, 6% to 7.5% appear once; the ten largest clones hold under 1.5%. Sequenced material: central memory CD4+ T cells from blood. The receptors come from a woman in her 30s in good health.

The table lists this clone with a few counts. The CDR3 bases are TGTGCCAGTAGTATAGCCCGGACGGGAAACACTGAAGCTTTCTTT. Translated: CASSIARTGNTEAFF. The V call is TRBV19, the J call TRBJ1-1; D unclear. Trimming took 1 base from V and 2 from J, leaving 11 bases between them. The CDR3 length is 15 residues. Per germline, CDR1 LNHDA and CDR2 SQIVND (reference sequence).

This clone showed up many times. The genes are TRBV10-3 and TRBJ1-2; tentatively, D is TRBD1 (6 bases). The germline V and J ends were trimmed by 8 bases and 7 bases, with 20 bases remaining between them. The CDR3 totals 14 residues. Germline CDR1 reads ENHRY; CDR2 reads SYGVKD. Here the CDR3 DNA reads TGTGCCATCCTCCAGGACAGCATTATTGGTGGCTACACCTTC. Protein: CAILQDSIIGGYTF.

The V gene is TRBV6-1, the J gene TRBJ2-7; TRBD1 aligns across 8 bases. This CDR3 has 14 amino acids. Germline CDR1 and CDR2: MNHNS and SASEGT. The junction had 4 bases not matched to a gene; V was cut back by 5 bases and J by 1 base. CDR3 region: CASSSQGVSYEQYF. The CDR3 DNA reads TGTGCCAGCAGTTCACAGGGGGTTTCCTACGAGCAGTACTTC.

V usage is TRBV7-9 and J usage is TRBJ1-5; D is uncertain. This CDR3 comprises 12 residues. CDR1 and CDR2 from the germline V gene are SEHNR and FQNEAQ (reference sequence). Trimming shortened V by 1 base and J by 7 bases, and 5 bases separated the two germline ends. The CDR3 loop reads CASSLGQQPQHF. Here the CDR3 DNA reads TGTGCCAGCAGCTTAGGCCAGCAGCCCCAGCATTTT.

This clone was seen many times. The chain links TRBV9 to TRBJ2-2; no clear D gene. This CDR3 contains 14 residues. CDR1 and CDR2 (germline): SGDLS, YYNGEE. V gave up 4 bases and J gave up 4 bases, with 11 bases separating them. The CDR3 protein is CASSRVLFTGELFF. The CDR3, as DNA: TGTGCCAGCAGCCGGGTCCTCTTCACCGGGGAGCTGTTTTTT.